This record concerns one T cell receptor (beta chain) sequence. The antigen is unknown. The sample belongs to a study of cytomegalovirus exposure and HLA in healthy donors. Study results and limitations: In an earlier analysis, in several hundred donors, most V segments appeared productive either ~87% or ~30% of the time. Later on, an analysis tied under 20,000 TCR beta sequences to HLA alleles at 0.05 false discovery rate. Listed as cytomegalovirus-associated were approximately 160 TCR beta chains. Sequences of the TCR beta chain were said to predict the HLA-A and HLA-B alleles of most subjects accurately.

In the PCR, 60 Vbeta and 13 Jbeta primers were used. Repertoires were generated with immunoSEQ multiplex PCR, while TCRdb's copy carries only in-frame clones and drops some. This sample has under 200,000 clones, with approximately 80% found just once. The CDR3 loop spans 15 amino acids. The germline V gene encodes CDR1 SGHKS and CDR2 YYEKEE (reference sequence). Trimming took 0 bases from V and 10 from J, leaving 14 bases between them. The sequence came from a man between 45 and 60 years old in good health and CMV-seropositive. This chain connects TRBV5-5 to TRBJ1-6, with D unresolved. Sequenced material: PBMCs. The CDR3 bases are TGTGCCAGCAGCTTGGAGCTGGGCACTAGGTCACCCCTCCACTTT. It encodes CASSLELGTRSPLHF. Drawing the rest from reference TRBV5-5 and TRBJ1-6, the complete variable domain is DAGVTQSPTHLIKTRGQQVTLRCSPISGHKSVSWYQQVLGQGPQFIFQYYEKEERGRGNFPDRFSARQFPNYSSELNVNALLLGDSALYLCASSLELGTRSPLHFGNGTRLTVT.